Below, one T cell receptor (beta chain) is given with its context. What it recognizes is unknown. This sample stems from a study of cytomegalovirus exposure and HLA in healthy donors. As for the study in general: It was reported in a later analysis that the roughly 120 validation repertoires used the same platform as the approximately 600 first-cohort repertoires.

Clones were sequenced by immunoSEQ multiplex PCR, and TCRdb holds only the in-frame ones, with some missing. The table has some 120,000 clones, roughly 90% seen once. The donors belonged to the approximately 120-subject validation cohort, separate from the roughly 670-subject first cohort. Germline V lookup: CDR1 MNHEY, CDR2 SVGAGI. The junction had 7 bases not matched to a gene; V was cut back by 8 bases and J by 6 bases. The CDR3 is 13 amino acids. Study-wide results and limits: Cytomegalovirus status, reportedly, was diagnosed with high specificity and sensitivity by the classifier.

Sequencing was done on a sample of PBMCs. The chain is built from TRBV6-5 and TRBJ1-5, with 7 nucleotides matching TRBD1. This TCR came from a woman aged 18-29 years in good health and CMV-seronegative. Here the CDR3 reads CASGAGGSQPQHF. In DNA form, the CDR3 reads TGTGCCAGCGGGGCAGGGGGTAGTCAGCCCCAGCATTTT.